The text below deals with one TCR beta chain. This sample was taken from a study of control samples from healthy donors and cancer patients. The CDR3 is made up of 13 amino acids. V lost 5 bases and J 7 bases, leaving 15 bases between the germline ends. Germline V gene data show CDR1 as SGHDT and CDR2 as YYEEEE. The data were produced by immunoSEQ multiplex PCR, yet TCRdb's version contains in-frame clones alone and is incomplete. This repertoire shows over 150,000 clones, 85% to 95% found once; its top ten account for 1.1% to 1.5%. The chain is built from TRBV5-6 and TRBJ1-2; D is uncertain. This sequence was found in a woman in her late teens or twenties in good health. The sequenced sample was blood. The CDR3 loop is CASRATEVVGYTF. As DNA, the CDR3 is TGTGCCAGCAGAGCCACAGAGGTGGTTGGCTACACCTTC. Looking up the rest from reference TRBV5-6 and TRBJ1-2 gives the full variable domain: DAGVTQSPTHLIKTRGQQVTLRCSPKSGHDTVSWYQQALGQGPQFIFQYYEEEERQRGNFPDRFSGHQFPNYSSELNVNALLLGDSALYLCASRATEVVGYTFGSGTRLTVV.